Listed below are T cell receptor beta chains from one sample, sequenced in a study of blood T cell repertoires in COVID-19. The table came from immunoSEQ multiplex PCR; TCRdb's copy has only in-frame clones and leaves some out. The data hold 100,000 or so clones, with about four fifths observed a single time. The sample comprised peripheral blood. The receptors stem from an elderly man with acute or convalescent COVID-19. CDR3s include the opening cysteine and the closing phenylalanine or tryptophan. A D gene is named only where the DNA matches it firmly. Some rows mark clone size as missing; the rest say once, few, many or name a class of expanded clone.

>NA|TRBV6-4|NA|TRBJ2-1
TGTGCCAGCAGTCCCGATGGGGGGGCAGGGAATGAGCAGTTCTTC
CASSPDGGAGNEQFF
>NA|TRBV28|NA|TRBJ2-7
TGTGCCAGCATATCAGGGGTCGGCGAGCAGTACTTC
CASISGVGEQYF
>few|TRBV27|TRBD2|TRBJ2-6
TGTGCCAGCAGTTTCCGGGCGCGGGAGGGCCGGAAGTCTGGGGCCAACGTCCTGACTTTC
CASSFRAREGRKSGANVLTF
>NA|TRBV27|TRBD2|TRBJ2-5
TGTGCCAGCAGTCCCAGGGGACTAGCGGGGTTGGAGACCCAGTACTTC
CASSPRGLAGLETQYF
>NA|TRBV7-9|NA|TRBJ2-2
TGTGCCAGCAGCAAGGCGACATCTAGCGCCGGGGAGCTGTTTTTT
CASSKATSSAGELFF
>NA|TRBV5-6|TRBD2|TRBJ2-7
TGTGCCAGCAGCTTGGCGGGAGGGCGCTACGAGCAGTACTTC
CASSLAGGRYEQYF
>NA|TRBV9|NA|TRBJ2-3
TGTGCCAGCAGCTCTCCTCGGACACCTAGTCTCGATACGCAGTATTTT
CASSSPRTPSLDTQYF
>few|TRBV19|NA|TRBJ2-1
TGTGCCAGTAGTATAGGTGTGGCCTCCTACAATGAGCAGTTCTTC
CASSIGVASYNEQFF
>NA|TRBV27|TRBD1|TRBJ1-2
TGTGCCAGCAGTTCGGGGGGAACAGGGGGCGCTTACCGTGGCTACACCTTC
CASSSGGTGGAYRGYTF
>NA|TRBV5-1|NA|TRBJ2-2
TGCGCCAGCAGCCAACTAGCTAGCCTTAACACCGGGGAGCTGTTTTTT
CASSQLASLNTGELFF
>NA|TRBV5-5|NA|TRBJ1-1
TGTGCCAGCAGCCCAACCGGGACAACTATGAACACTGAAGCTTTCTTT
CASSPTGTTMNTEAFF
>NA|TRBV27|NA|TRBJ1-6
TGTGCCAAGCACAGGGTTTCACCCCTCCACTTT
CAKHRVSPLHF
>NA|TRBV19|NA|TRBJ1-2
TGTGCCAGTAAACAGTCCCAGGGCTACACCTTC
CASKQSQGYTF
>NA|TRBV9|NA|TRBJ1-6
TGTGCCAGCAGCGTAGCGGGGGAAGGTTCACCCCTCCACTTT
CASSVAGEGSPLHF
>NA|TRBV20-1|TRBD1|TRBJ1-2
TGCAGTGCCAGTCTAACCGGGACAGGAACAAACTATGGCTACACCTTC
CSASLTGTGTNYGYTF
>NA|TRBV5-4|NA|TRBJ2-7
TGTGCCAGCAGCTTGGGGGGCCCTTCCTCCTACGAGCAGTACTTC
CASSLGGPSSYEQYF
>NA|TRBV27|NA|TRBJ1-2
TGTGCCAGCAGTCCATGGGGCTTGGACTATGGCTACACCTTC
CASSPWGLDYGYTF
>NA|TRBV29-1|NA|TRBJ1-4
TGCAGCGTTCATCATAATGAAAAACTGTTTTTT
CSVHHNEKLFF
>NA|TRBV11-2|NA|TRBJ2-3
TGTGCCAGCAGCTTACAGGGGAATACGCAGTATTTT
CASSLQGNTQYF
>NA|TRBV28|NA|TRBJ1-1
TGTGCCAGCAACGGGGGTCCCCCACGGGCTTTCTTT
CASNGGPPRAFF
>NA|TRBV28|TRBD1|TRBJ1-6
TGTGCCAGCAGTTTACAACAGGGGCATTCACCCCTCCACTTT
CASSLQQGHSPLHF
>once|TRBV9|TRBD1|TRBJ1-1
TGTGCCAGCAGCCCCCGGACAGGGGACACTGAAGCTTTCTTT
CASSPRTGDTEAFF
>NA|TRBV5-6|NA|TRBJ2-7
TGTGCCAGCAGCTTGGCAGGTGTTGGCTACGAGCAGTACTTC
CASSLAGVGYEQYF
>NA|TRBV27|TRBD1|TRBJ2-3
TGTGCCAGCAGTTCCAAACGCCACAGGGGAGATACGCAGTATTTT
CASSSKRHRGDTQYF
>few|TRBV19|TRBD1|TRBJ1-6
TGTGCCAGTATCCCCTCCGGGACAGGTTCCTATAATTCACCCCTCCACTTT
CASIPSGTGSYNSPLHF
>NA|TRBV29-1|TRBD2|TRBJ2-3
TGCAGCGTTGGGGCGGGAGGGGTAGATACGCAGTATTTT
CSVGAGGVDTQYF
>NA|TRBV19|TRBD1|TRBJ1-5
TGTGCCAGTAGTACGACGGGACAGTTAAATCAGCCCCAGCATTTT
CASSTTGQLNQPQHF
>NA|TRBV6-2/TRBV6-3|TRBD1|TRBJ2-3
TGTGCCAGCAGCCGACAGGGGGCTAGCACAGATACGCAGTATTTT
CASSRQGASTDTQYF
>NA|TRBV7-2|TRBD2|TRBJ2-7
TGTGCCAGCAGTACTAGCGGAGCCCTCCACTTGGAGTACTTC
CASSTSGALHLEYF
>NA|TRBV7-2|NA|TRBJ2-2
TGTGCCAGCAGCTTCTCGCGGGACACCGGGGAGCTGTTTTTT
CASSFSRDTGELFF
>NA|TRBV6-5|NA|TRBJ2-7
TGTGCCAGCAGTTACTCGATAAGGACGGGAGAGCAGTACTTC
CASSYSIRTGEQYF
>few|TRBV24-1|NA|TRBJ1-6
TGTGCCACCAGTGCCGCTGAGGATTCACCCCTCCACTTT
CATSAAEDSPLHF
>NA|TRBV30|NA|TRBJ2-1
TGTGCCTGGAGCAAAGGAGTCTACAATGAGCAGTTCTTC
CAWSKGVYNEQFF
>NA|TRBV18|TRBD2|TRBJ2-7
TGTGCCAGCTCACCACTGACGACGGGGTCTAAGCGGGAGGGCCTTTACGAGCAGTACTTC
CASSPLTTGSKREGLYEQYF
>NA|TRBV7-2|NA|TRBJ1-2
TGTGCCAGCAGCTTACGTGTATATGGCTACACCTTC
CASSLRVYGYTF
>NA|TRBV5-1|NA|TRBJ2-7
TGCGCCAGCAGGGCGGGGGCCAACGAGCAGTACTTC
CASRAGANEQYF
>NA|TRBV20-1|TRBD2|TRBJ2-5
TGCAGCCCAGAGCGGGGTGGGACCCAGTACTTC
CSPERGGTQYF
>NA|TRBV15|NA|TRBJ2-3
TGTGCCACCAGCAGAGATATGGGGGGGCAAGATACGCAGTATTTT
CATSRDMGGQDTQYF
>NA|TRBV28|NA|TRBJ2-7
TGTGCCAGCAGGAGCGGGTCCCGTGACGAGCAGTACTTC
CASRSGSRDEQYF
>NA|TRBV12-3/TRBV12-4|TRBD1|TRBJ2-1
TGTGCCAGCGGCAAGGGGGCCCGCAATGAGCAGTTCTTC
CASGKGARNEQFF
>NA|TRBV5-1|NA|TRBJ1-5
TGCGCCAGCAGCTCCGGTGGGGGGAGCAATCAGCCCCAGCATTTT
CASSSGGGSNQPQHF
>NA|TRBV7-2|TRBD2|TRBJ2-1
TGTGCCAGCAGCTTAGGCGGGAGATACAATGAGCAGTTCTTC
CASSLGGRYNEQFF
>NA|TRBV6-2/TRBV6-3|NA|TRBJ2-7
TGTGCCAGCAGTTACGCGGGGACCTACGAGCAGTACTTC
CASSYAGTYEQYF
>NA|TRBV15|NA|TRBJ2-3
TGTGCCACCAGCAGCCCCCCCATGACAGATACGCAGTATTTT
CATSSPPMTDTQYF
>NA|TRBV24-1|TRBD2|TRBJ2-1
TGTGCCACCAGTGATATGAGCGGGAGGACGGGCTATGAGCAGTTCTTC
CATSDMSGRTGYEQFF
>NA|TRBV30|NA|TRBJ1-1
TGTGCCTGGCACACATTAACAGGGTTAAGAATGAACACTGAAGCTTTCTTT
CAWHTLTGLRMNTEAFF
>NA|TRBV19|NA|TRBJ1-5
TGTGCCAGTAGTATAAAGGGGGTGGGCAATCAGCCCCAGCATTTT
CASSIKGVGNQPQHF
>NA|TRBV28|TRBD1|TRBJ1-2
TGTGCCAGCAGTTCCCATGGACAGGGTAACTATGGCTACACCTTC
CASSSHGQGNYGYTF
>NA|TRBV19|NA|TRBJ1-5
TGTGCCAGTCAGGGGAGTTTTAATCAGCCCCAGCATTTT
CASQGSFNQPQHF
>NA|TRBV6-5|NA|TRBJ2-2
TGTGCCAGCAGGCCGACTAGTAATTCTGCCGGGGAGCTGTTTTTT
CASRPTSNSAGELFF
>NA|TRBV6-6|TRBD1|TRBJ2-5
TGTGCCAGCAGAGGCGGGACAGGGGGCGAGGAGACCCAGTACTTC
CASRGGTGGEETQYF
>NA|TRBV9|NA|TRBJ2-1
TGTGCCAGCAGCGGGGCTAGCTCCCAGATTGGGTTCAGCTCCTACAATGAGCAGTTCTTC
CASSGASSQIGFSSYNEQFF
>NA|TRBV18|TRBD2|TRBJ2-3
TGTGCCAGCTCACCACTAGCGGGGGGGCCTCCTAGCACAGATACGCAGTATTTT
CASSPLAGGPPSTDTQYF
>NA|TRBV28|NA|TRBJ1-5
TGTGCCAGCAGTTTTCGACGGGGCAATCAGCCCCAGCATTTT
CASSFRRGNQPQHF